This TCR beta chain is drawn from a study of cytomegalovirus exposure and HLA in healthy donors. About the research overall: Earlier, roughly 180 million T cells were analyzed, and over 95 million unique TCR beta sequences were found among them. Overall study findings and caveats: Being indistinguishable, some V segments were excluded, TRBV6-2 and TRBV6-3 among them. Sequence variants that were highly shared formed a cluster that was likely a sequencing artifact. V- and J-gene trimming of TCR beta was linked (in a later analysis) to a missense DCLRE1C variant.

Details on this clone: Its antigen is unidentified.

Trimming at V came to 5 bases and at J to 3 bases, leaving 3 bases not matched to a gene. The germline V gene has CDR1 PRHDT and CDR2 FYEKMQ (reference sequence). The length of the CDR3 is 13 residues. Both 60 Vbeta primers and 13 Jbeta primers went into the PCR. Here immunoSEQ multiplex PCR was the method, and the copy in TCRdb shows in-frame clones only, minus some. The data hold approximately 110,000 clones, with roughly 14% observed a single time. V and J are TRBV13 and TRBJ2-7, with 8 positions matching TRBD2. This TCR was recovered from a woman younger than 35 in good health and CMV-seronegative. Sample: PBMCs. The CDR3 nucleotides are TGTGCCAGCAGCCACCTAGCGGGCTACGAGCAGTACTTC. Translation: CASSHLAGYEQYF.